The T cell receptor (beta chain) under discussion was sequenced for a study of T cells in Graves' hyperthyroidism and ophthalmopathy. This clonotype was detected ten times or more. The antigen is undetermined. Study-level points and caveats: Clonotypes that were expanded in thyroid above 0.001 mostly appeared in blood too.

The CDR3 runs 11 residues. V lost 5 bases to trimming and J lost 6 bases, with 8 bases between them. CDR1 is SGHTA and CDR2 is FQGNSA in the germline V gene. The TCR beta CDR3 regions underwent amplification using RNA transcripts as the source. Primed by the HTBI set, a first-round RT-PCR was run on the TCR CDR3. TCRdb reprocessed the multiplex PCR reads with MiXCR, giving one entry per CDR3 protein. The table lists roughly 280,000 distinct CDR3 sequences, about a sixth of them singletons. The TCR originated in a woman between 55 and 75 years old with Graves' ophthalmopathy. The rearrangement uses TRBV7-2 and TRBJ2-7; tentatively, D is TRBD2 (6 bases). Sequenced: blood. As DNA, the CDR3 is TGTGCCAGCAGCCGGCGGGGCGAGCAGTACTTC. Translated: CASSRRGEQYF.